This T cell receptor (beta chain) came from a study of T-cell memory formation after mild COVID-19 (dated by TCRdb to the early 2020s). Broadly, across the study: Most TCR sequence clusters were specific to one of the two donors. In two donors, T-cell clones that expanded and contracted after mild COVID-19 were followed by sequencing TCRalpha and TCRbeta repertoires longitudinally. The cohort was made up of two young adult volunteers, one female and one male, who were previously healthy. Results and caveats for the whole study, not just this receptor: SARS-CoV-2 specificity of the second-wave clones peaking on day 37 was not confirmed. Contracting CD4+ clones turned up mainly in the CM and EM memory subsets, whereas EMRA was where CD8+ clones were enriched. Some responding clones were detected in pre-infection memory, which suggested that pre-existing cross-reactive memory T cells had joined the SARS-CoV-2 response. From day 15 to 85, contracting clones showed balanced CD4/CD8 phenotypes, whereas a second wave of clones that expanded from day 15 to 37 leaned towards CD4+. Only two mild cases were covered by the study, and larger cohorts that include severe cases with pre-infection samples were considered necessary.

For sequencing, an Illumina NovaSeq 6000 was employed. cDNA libraries for TCRalpha and TCRbeta were prepared by 5'RACE using constant-segment primers, with sample barcodes and unique molecular identifiers added. RNA was extracted from every sample with Trizol reagent. Amplification of the libraries took two PCR steps, and the second step added a second sample barcode plus Illumina TruSeq adapters. Libraries were sequenced on an Illumina NovaSeq with 2 x 150 bp paired-end reads. Concerning the study's data processing: Demultiplexing of reads and collapsing into UMI-guided consensus sequences were performed with migec v1.2.7. Using mixcr v2.1.11, UMI consensuses were aligned to TRA and TRB V and J templates and then assembled into clonotypes. A clonotype was counted as expanded or contracted only if both edgeR and NoisET called the change significant, with noise models trained on biological replicates. For edgeR calls, the cutoffs were a false discovery rate-adjusted p below 0.01 and a log2 fold-change threshold of 1. As an exploratory analysis of dynamics, max-normalized trajectories of the 1000 most abundant clonotypes were examined by PCA with hierarchical clustering. The CD4 or CD8 phenotype of responding clones was assigned using the separately sequenced CD4+ and CD8+ repertoires. TCRdb reanalyzed the raw reads on its own, using fastp at Q25 for trimming and MiXCR for clone calling, and kept in-frame beta chains. CDR3 protein sequences are deduplicated, and each keeps its most common genes and DNA. These V and J calls are TCRdb output, not the study's own analysis. Within this sample are 350,000 to 450,000 distinct CDR3 sequences, with approximately 24% of them counted one time only. Of the sample, 8.8% falls within the top ten clones.

Ficoll-Paque density gradient centrifugation was the method used to isolate PBMCs. This clonotype was seen a handful of times. Its antigen remains unidentified. There are no base qualities to consult, and no much larger clone falls within one base. The germline V gene supplies CDR1 MNHNS and CDR2 SASEGT. V is cut by 3 bases and J by 2 bases, and the space between the germline ends is 5 bases. Counted from cysteine to phenylalanine, this CDR3 has 14 amino acids. Only CDR3 DNA remains: 42 bases, in frame from the first base. Sample: PBMCs or a T cell subset sorted from them (not recorded which). The chain uses TRBV6-1 and TRBJ2-6; no D gene is confidently identified. This receptor was obtained from an adult woman who had mild COVID-19 (a few samples of this study predate the infection). The sample titles of this study are shuffled in the database, so cell type and time point are left out; the donor was told from shared clones. CDR3 region: CASSEKAGANVLTF. The nucleotide sequence reads TGTGCCAGCAGTGAGAAGGCTGGGGCCAACGTCCTGACTTTC.